Below are 21 T cell receptor beta chains sequenced from a single sample in a study of CD4 T cells in relation to SARS-CoV-2 and coronaviruses. Repertoires were generated with immunoSEQ multiplex PCR, while TCRdb's copy carries only in-frame clones and drops some. Of some 30,000 clones listed, 75% to 80% are singletons. Their antigen targets remain unknown. CD4+ T cells from unexposed donors were obtained before the COVID-19 pandemic (2011-2018). After approximately 10 days of culture, CD4+ T cells were isolated. Sequencing was performed on CD4+ T cells from PBMCs, cultured in vitro. The receptors originated from a human donor in good health.

The chain uses TRBV27 and TRBJ1-1; perhaps TRBD1 as D (6 bases). Germline CDR1 and CDR2: MNHEY and SMNVEV (reference sequence). V shed 3 bases and J shed 8 bases, with 25 bases lying between them. This CDR3 region has 17 residues. The CDR3: CASSFSSWTAPTSEAFF. The CDR3 DNA reads as TGTGCCAGCAGTTTCTCGAGCTGGACAGCCCCAACTTCGGAAGCTTTCTTT.

V usage is TRBV5-1 and J usage is TRBJ2-7, with 8 bases fitting TRBD2. J was trimmed by 0 bases and V by 4 bases; bases with no gene match: 6. In germline, CDR1 is SGHRS, CDR2 YFSETQ. The CDR3 consists of 15 residues. CDR3 DNA sequence: TGCGCCAGCAGCCCGTACGGGGGGGCCTCCTACGAGCAGTACTTC. Translated: CASSPYGGASYEQYF.

The V and J genes are TRBV6-2 or TRBV6-3 and TRBJ1-6, with D perhaps TRBD1 (6 bases). The length of the CDR3 is 16 residues. With 6 bases removed from V and 7 bases from J, the gap between germline ends came to 19 bases. The germline V gene has CDR1 MNHEY and CDR2 SVGEGT. The CDR3 loop reads CASSFPLDRRNSPLHF. Written as DNA, the CDR3 is TGTGCCAGCAGCTTCCCCCTTGACAGGAGAAATTCACCCCTCCACTTT.

The chain recombines TRBV6-5 with TRBJ1-1, with 10 bases aligning to TRBD1. Germline CDR1 MNHEY, CDR2 SVGAGI. J was trimmed by 5 bases and V by 6 bases; bases with no gene match: 6. The CDR3 consists of 14 residues. CDR3 sequence reads: CASRPDRGPTEAFF. CDR3 DNA sequence: TGTGCCAGCAGACCCGACAGGGGGCCAACTGAAGCTTTCTTT.

CDR3 loop: CASSEYRGQRTGELFF. The CDR3 nucleotides read TGTGCCAGCAGCGAGTACCGGGGGCAGCGCACCGGGGAGCTGTTTTTT. J is TRBJ2-2 and V is TRBV9; possibly TRBD1 or TRBD2 for D (6 bases each). CDR1 is SGDLS and CDR2 is YYNGEE in the germline V gene. V lost 3 bases and J lost 4, with 16 bases in between. The CDR3 has 16 residues.

The rearrangement joins TRBV18 to TRBJ2-1, with TRBD2 matching 11 bases. With 6 bases clipped from V and 12 bases from J, the junction kept 10 bases outside the gene matches. There are 14 residues in the CDR3. CDR1 KGHSH and CDR2 LQKENI come from the germline V gene. The CDR3 reads CASSLSGRAFGQFF. In nucleotides, the CDR3 is TGTGCCAGCTCTCTTAGCGGGAGGGCCTTTGGGCAGTTCTTC.

This clone has more than one count but fewer than ten. The rearrangement uses TRBV7-9 and TRBJ1-1, with unresolved D. The CDR3 spans 15 residues. Germline CDR1 SEHNR, CDR2 FQNEAQ (reference sequence). V was pared by 8 bases and J by 7 bases, with 23 bases between. The CDR3 loop is CASSLEYGVEGEAFF. The CDR3 coding sequence is TGTGCCAGCTCTTTGGAGTACGGGGTTGAGGGTGAAGCTTTCTTT. Combining the CDR3 with reference TRBV7-9 and TRBJ1-1 gives the whole variable domain DTGVSQNPRHKITKRGQNVTFRCDPISEHNRLYWYRQTLGQGPEFLTYFQNEAQLEKSRLLSDRFSAERPKGSFSTLEIQRTEQGDSAMYLCASSLEYGVEGEAFFGQGTRLTVV.

The J gene is TRBJ2-1, the V gene TRBV5-4; 9 nucleotides match TRBD2. In germline, CDR1 is SGHNT, CDR2 YYREEE (reference sequence). The ends lost 2 bases at V and 9 bases at J; junction bases unmatched: 9. This CDR3 region has 15 residues. CDR3 protein: CASSFNIAGVGEQFF. Written as DNA, the CDR3 is TGTGCCAGCAGCTTTAACATAGCGGGAGTGGGTGAGCAGTTCTTC. Combining the CDR3 with reference TRBV5-4 and TRBJ2-1 gives the whole variable domain ETGVTQSPTHLIKTRGQQVTLRCSSQSGHNTVSWYQQALGQGPQFIFQYYREEENGRGNFPPRFSGLQFPNYSSELNVNALELDDSALYLCASSFNIAGVGEQFFGPGTRLTVL.

V is TRBV9 and J is TRBJ1-6; unclear D gene. Trimming took 0 bases from V and 6 from J, leaving 10 bases between them. From germline, CDR1 is SGDLS and CDR2 YYNGEE. This CDR3 has 15 residues. In nucleotides, the CDR3 is TGTGCCAGCAGCGTAGCTGGTGACACTAATTCACCCCTCCACTTT. Translating gives CASSVAGDTNSPLHF.

This clone was counted between two and nine times. The CDR3 reads CASSQARGHTEAFF. CDR3 bases: TGCGCCAGCAGCCAGGCCAGGGGGCACACTGAAGCTTTCTTT. The chain links TRBV4-3 to TRBJ1-1; the match to TRBD1 covers 8 bases. The V gene's germline CDR1 is LGHNA and CDR2 YSLEER. The CDR3 runs to 14 residues. V was clipped by 3 bases and J by 3 bases; unmatched bases: 3.

V and J are TRBV19 and TRBJ2-7, with TRBD1 as a possible D gene (5 bases). The germline CDR1 and CDR2 sequences are LNHDA and SQIVND (reference sequence). Trimming left V 3 bases short and J 4 bases short, with 16 bases between. The CDR3 runs to 15 residues. CDR3 amino acids: CASSMVVQGTYEQYF. CDR3 DNA sequence: TGTGCCAGTAGTATGGTCGTCCAGGGAACTTACGAGCAGTACTTC.

This chain uses TRBV7-3 with TRBJ2-3, with 10 bases aligning to TRBD2. The CDR3 length is 15 residues. Unmatched junction bases numbered 7, after V lost 6 bases and J lost 4 bases. The germline CDR1 and CDR2 sequences are SGHTA and FQGTGA. CDR3 sequence: CASSPSGSSSDTQYF. CDR3 DNA: TGTGCCAGCAGTCCTAGCGGGAGTAGCTCAGATACGCAGTATTTT.

The rearrangement uses TRBV9 and TRBJ1-3; TRBD1 might be the D (6 bases). The V end was cut by 0 bases, the J end by 4 bases, with 17 bases between. This CDR3 contains 17 residues. CDR1 SGDLS and CDR2 YYNGEE come from the germline V gene. The CDR3 DNA reads as TGTGCCAGCAGCGTAGGGGGGGCGAATTTACCAGGAAACACCATATATTTT. It yields the protein CASSVGGANLPGNTIYF.

The rearrangement uses TRBV10-2 and TRBJ2-5; D is uncertain. V lost 4 bases to trimming and J lost 5 bases, with 20 bases between them. The germline V gene encodes CDR1 WSHSY and CDR2 SAAADI. CDR3 length: 16 residues. This CDR3 reads CASSAAVGPKAETQYF. The CDR3 DNA reads TGCGCCAGCAGTGCGGCGGTAGGTCCGAAGGCCGAGACCCAGTACTTC.

The chain recombines TRBV7-2 with TRBJ2-4; maybe TRBD2 (6 bases). In germline, CDR1 is SGHTA, CDR2 FQGNSA. This CDR3 is built from 16 residues. Trimming removed 2 bases at V and 3 bases at J, with 14 bases between. The CDR3 region has the DNA TGTGCCAGCAGCTTATTGGGGGGAGAGATCAAAAACATTCAGTACTTC. Translated: CASSLLGGEIKNIQYF.

The chain joins TRBV30 to TRBJ2-7; no firm D call. Germline values: CDR1 GTSNPN, CDR2 SVGIG (reference sequence). V was shortened by 2 bases and J by 4 bases, with 6 bases between the two germline ends. The CDR3 runs 11 residues. The CDR3 nucleotides are TGTGCCTGGAGTTCTCAGTACGAGCAGTACTTC. Translating it yields CAWSSQYEQYF.

This clone showed up just a few times. This chain joins TRBV5-6 and TRBJ1-1; D is undetermined. Trimming left V 0 bases short and J 1 base short, with 7 bases between. This CDR3 region has 14 residues. CDR1 is SGHDT, CDR2 YYEEEE, per germline. CDR3 region: CASSLGVKNTEAFF. In DNA form, the CDR3 reads TGTGCCAGCAGCTTGGGCGTAAAGAACACTGAAGCTTTCTTT.

This clone has more than one count but fewer than ten. This CDR3 reads CSASGSAGGFTDTQYF. CDR3 nucleotide sequence: TGCAGTGCTAGTGGGTCGGCGGGGGGTTTTACAGATACGCAGTATTTT. The J gene is TRBJ2-3, the V gene TRBV20-1, with 8 bases lining up with TRBD2. Germline CDR1 is DFQATT and CDR2 is SNEGSKA (reference sequence). Germline trimming cut 3 bases from V and 3 bases from J; bases unmatched to any gene: 11. The CDR3 length is 16 residues.

The rearrangement uses TRBV12-3 or TRBV12-4 and TRBJ2-7; 8 bases match TRBD1. Trimming at V came to 7 bases and at J to 6 bases, leaving 5 bases not matched to a gene. The CDR3 spans 12 residues. CDR3 in amino acids: CASTLTGAEQYF. The DNA of the CDR3 is TGTGCCAGCACTCTGACAGGGGCCGAGCAGTACTTC.

V is TRBV19 and J is TRBJ2-4, with TRBD2 as a possible D gene (6 bases). V was shortened by 3 bases and J by 6 bases, with 12 bases between the two germline ends. The CDR3 is 14 residues long. From germline, CDR1 is LNHDA and CDR2 SQIVND (reference sequence). The CDR3 DNA reads as TGTGCCAGTAGTATGCGGATGGGGGGAAACATTCAGTACTTC. Translating gives CASSMRMGGNIQYF.

In its sample, this clone ranks as large. The V gene is TRBV2, the J gene TRBJ1-2; 9 bases match TRBD1. The germline V gene encodes CDR1 SNHLY and CDR2 FYNNEI. The CDR3 loop spans 16 amino acids. V gave up 4 bases and J gave up 5 bases; unmatched junction bases: 11. The CDR3: CASSAPGTGSIYGYTF. CDR3 nucleotide sequence: TGTGCCAGCAGTGCCCCCGGGACAGGGTCGATATATGGCTACACCTTC.